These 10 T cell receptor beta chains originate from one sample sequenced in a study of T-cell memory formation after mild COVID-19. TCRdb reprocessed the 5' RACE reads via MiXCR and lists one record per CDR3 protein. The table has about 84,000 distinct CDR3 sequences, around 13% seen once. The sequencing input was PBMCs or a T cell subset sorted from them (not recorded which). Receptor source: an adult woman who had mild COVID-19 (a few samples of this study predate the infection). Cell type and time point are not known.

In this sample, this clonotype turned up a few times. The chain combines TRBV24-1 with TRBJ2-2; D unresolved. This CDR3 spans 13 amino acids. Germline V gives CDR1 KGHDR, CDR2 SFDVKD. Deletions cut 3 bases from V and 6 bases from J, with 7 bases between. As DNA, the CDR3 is TGTGCCACCAGTGATCCCACGTCCGGGGAGCTGTTTTTT. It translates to CATSDPTSGELFF.

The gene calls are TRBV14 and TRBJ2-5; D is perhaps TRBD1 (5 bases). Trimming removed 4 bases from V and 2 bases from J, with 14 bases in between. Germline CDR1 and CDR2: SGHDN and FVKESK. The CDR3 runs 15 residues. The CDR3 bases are TGTGCCAGCAGCCCCCAGGGATTGGGACAAGAGACCCAGTACTTC. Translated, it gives CASSPQGLGQETQYF.

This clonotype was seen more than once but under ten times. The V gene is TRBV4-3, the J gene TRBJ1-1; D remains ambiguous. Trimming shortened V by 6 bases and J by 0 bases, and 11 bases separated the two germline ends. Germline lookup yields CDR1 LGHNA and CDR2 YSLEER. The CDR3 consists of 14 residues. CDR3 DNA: TGCGCCAGCAGTCATATTGGGCTGAACACTGAAGCTTTCTTT. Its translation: CASSHIGLNTEAFF.

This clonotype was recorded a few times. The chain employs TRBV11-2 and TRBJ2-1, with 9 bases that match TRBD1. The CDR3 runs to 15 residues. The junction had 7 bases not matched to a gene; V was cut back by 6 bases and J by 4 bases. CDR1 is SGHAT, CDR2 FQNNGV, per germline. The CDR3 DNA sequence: TGTGCCAGCAGACCATCCGGGACAGGGTACAATGAGCAGTTCTTC. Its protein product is CASRPSGTGYNEQFF.

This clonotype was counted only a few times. The CDR3 nucleotides read TGTGCCAGCAGCCTTCAAGCGGGACGGGGGTACAATGAGCAGTTCTTC. It is translated as CASSLQAGRGYNEQFF. The chain joins TRBV7-9 to TRBJ2-1, with 7 bases matching TRBD2. Germline V gene sequence: CDR1 SEHNR, CDR2 FQNEAQ (reference sequence). The ends lost 5 bases at V and 4 bases at J; junction bases unmatched: 11. This CDR3 spans 16 amino acids.

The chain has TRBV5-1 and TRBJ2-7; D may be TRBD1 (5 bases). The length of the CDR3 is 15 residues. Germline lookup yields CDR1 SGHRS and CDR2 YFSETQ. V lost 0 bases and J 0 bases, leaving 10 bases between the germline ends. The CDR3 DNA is TGCGCCAGCAGCTTGGGAGGCAGGGACTCCTACGAGCAGTACTTC. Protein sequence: CASSLGGRDSYEQYF.

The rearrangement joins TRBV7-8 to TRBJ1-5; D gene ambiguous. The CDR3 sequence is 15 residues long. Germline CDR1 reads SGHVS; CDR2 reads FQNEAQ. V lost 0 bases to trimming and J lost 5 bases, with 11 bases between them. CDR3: CASSLALTAHQPQHF. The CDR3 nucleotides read TGTGCCAGCAGCTTAGCGCTAACAGCCCATCAGCCCCAGCATTTT.

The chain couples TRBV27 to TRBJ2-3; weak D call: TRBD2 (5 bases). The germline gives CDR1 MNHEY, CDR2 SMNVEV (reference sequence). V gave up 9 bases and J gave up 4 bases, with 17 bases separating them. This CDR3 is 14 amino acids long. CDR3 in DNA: TGTGCCAGTAAAATCAGCAAGGGAGCAGATACGCAGTATTTT. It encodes CASKISKGADTQYF.

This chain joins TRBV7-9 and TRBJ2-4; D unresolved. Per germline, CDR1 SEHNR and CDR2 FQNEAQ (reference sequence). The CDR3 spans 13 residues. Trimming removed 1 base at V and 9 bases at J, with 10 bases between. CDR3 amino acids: CASSLGLSGIQYF. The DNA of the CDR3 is TGTGCCAGCAGCTTAGGCCTTTCAGGCATTCAGTACTTC.

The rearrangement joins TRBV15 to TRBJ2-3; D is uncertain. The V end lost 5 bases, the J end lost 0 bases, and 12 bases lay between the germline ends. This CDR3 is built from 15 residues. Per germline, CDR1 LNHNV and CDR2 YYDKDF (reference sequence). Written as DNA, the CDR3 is TGTGCCACCAGCCCCGTCAGAACTAGCACAGATACGCAGTATTTT. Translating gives CATSPVRTSTDTQYF.